This T cell receptor beta chain was captured in a study of CD8 T cells in ankylosing spondylitis. Quantitative 5'-RACE with molecular barcodes was used to make the TCR beta libraries. TCRdb passed the 5' RACE reads through MiXCR, listing each CDR3 protein once. There are a few hundred thousand distinct CDR3 sequences in the sample; about 20% occur only once, and about 15% lies in the top ten. The study's findings and limits: Within ankylosing spondylitis blood, a TCR beta motif made up of several highly homologous variants appeared to be characteristic. Both synovial fluid and blood in reactive arthritis had previously been reported to carry some motif variants.

Germline CDR1 reads SQVTM; CDR2 reads ANQGSEA. CDR3 length: 14 amino acids. The germline V and J ends were trimmed by 7 bases and 10 bases, with 23 bases remaining between them. This clonotype was seen more than once but under ten times. The target antigen is unknown. The chain employs TRBV29-1 and TRBJ2-4, with a weak D call TRBD2 (9 bases). The sequencing input was blood, either unsorted or a sorted T cell fraction (not recorded which). The sequence came from a male donor with ankylosing spondylitis. CDR3 sequence: CSAGTGGTSGIQYF. In DNA, the CDR3 is TGCAGCGCCGGGACAGGCGGAACTAGCGGGATTCAGTACTTC.